The T cell receptor beta chain under discussion was sequenced for a study of early T cells in non-severe SARS-CoV-2 infection. Study summary: Sequenced bulk RNA came from whole blood that was unsorted, and chains were unpaired. General study results and limits: Private and CD4 specificities were missed by VDJdb matching, which favored anti-spike CD8 responses.

The CDR3 consists of 16 residues. Germline CDR1 reads MGHRA; CDR2 reads YSYEKL. The ends were cut back, 4 bases at V and 4 bases at J, with 16 bases in the middle. This clonotype was seen more than once but under ten times. Its antigen is undetermined. Molecules of cDNA were individually given unique molecular identifiers that were attached to them. TCRdb reprocessed the 5' RACE reads via MiXCR and lists one record per CDR3 protein. The data show 99,000 or so distinct CDR3 sequences, with around a sixth seen just once and roughly 1.3% held by the top ten. The origin of this receptor is an adult who was a healthcare worker with PCR-confirmed SARS-CoV-2 infection or an uninfected control (not recorded which). Sequencing was done on a sample of whole blood. V gene TRBV4-1 combines with J gene TRBJ2-2, with D unresolved. The CDR3 sequence: CASSPDLGVSTGELFF. The CDR3 region has the DNA TGCGCCAGCAGCCCCGACCTTGGAGTAAGCACCGGGGAGCTGTTTTTT.